This TCR beta chain was recorded in a study of blood T cell repertoires in COVID-19. Study details: COVID-19 samples from acute and convalescent phases originated in the United States, Italy and Spain.

CDR1 and CDR2 from the germline V gene are SGDLS and YYNGEE. The CDR3 runs to 14 residues. V was pared by 0 bases and J by 5 bases, with 11 bases between. Only in-frame clones appear in the TCRdb table, and some are missing; sequencing was by immunoSEQ multiplex PCR. Of about 48,000 clones in the sample, 65% to 90% were seen once. The V gene is TRBV9, the J gene TRBJ2-5; unclear D gene. Input material: peripheral blood. This TCR was sampled from a woman aged 80 or over with acute or convalescent COVID-19. This CDR3 reads CASSVGSAGETQYF. The DNA for the CDR3 is TGTGCCAGCAGCGTAGGGAGCGCCGGGGAGACCCAGTACTTC. Full variable domain (missing parts from reference TRBV9 and TRBJ2-5): DSGVTQTPKHLITATGQRVTLRCSPRSGDLSVYWYQQSLDQGLQFLIQYYNGEERAKGNILERFSAQQFPDLHSELNLSSLELGDSALYFCASSVGSAGETQYFGPGTRLLVL.